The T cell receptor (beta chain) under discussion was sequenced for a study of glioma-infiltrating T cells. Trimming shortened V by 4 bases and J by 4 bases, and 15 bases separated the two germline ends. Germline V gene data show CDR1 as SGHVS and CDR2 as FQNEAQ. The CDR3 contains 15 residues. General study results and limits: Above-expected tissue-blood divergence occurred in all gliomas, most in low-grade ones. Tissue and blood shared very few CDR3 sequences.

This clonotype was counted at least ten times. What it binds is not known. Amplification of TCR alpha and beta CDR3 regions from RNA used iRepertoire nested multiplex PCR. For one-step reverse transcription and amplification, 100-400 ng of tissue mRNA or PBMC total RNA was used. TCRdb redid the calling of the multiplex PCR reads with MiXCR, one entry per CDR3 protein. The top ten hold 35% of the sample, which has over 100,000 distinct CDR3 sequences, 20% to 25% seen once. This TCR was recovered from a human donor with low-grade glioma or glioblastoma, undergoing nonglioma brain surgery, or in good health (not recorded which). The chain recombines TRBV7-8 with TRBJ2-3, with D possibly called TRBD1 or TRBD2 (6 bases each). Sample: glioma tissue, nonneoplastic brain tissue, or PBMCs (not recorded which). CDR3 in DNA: TGTGCCAGCAGCTCCGCGTGGGGGGCCGCAGATACGCAGTATTTT. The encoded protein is CASSSAWGAADTQYF.